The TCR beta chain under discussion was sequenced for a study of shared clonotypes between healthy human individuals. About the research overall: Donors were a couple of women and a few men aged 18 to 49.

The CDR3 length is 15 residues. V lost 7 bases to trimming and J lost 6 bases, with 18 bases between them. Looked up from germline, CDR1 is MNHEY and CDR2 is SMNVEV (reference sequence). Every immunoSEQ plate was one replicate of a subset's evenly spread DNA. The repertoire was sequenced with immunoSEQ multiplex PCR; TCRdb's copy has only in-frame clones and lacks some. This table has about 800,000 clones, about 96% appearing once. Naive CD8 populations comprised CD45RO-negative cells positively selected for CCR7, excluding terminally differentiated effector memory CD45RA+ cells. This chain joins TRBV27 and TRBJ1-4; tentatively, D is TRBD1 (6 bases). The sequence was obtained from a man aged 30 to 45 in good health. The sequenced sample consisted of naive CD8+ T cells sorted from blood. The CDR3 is CASMGAQGLDEKLFF. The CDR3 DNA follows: TGTGCCAGCATGGGGGCACAAGGGCTAGATGAAAAACTGTTTTTT.